These 28 T cell receptor beta chains originate from one sample sequenced in a study of blood T cell repertoires in COVID-19. Libraries were prepared by immunoSEQ multiplex PCR; TCRdb keeps only in-frame clonotypes and omits some of them. The table has around 100,000 clones, over 65% seen once. What was sequenced was peripheral blood. The receptors originated from a human donor in a cohort sampled during active COVID-19.

In its sample, this clone was seen a few times. The gene calls are TRBV19 and TRBJ2-1; maybe TRBD2 (6 bases). This CDR3 contains 14 residues. The germline CDR1 and CDR2 sequences are LNHDA and SQIVND (reference sequence). Trimming took 5 bases from V and 5 from J, leaving 13 bases between them. The CDR3 protein is CASSLLGLNNEQFF. CDR3 nucleotide sequence: TGTGCCAGTAGTCTCCTGGGACTTAACAATGAGCAGTTCTTC.

V is TRBV28 and J is TRBJ2-5; 7 bases fit TRBD2. The germline CDR1 and CDR2 sequences are MDHEN and SYDVKM. V was clipped by 3 bases and J by 3 bases; unmatched bases: 1. The CDR3 runs 13 residues. CDR3: CASSLLAEETQYF. CDR3 nucleotide sequence: TGTGCCAGCAGTTTGCTAGCGGAAGAGACCCAGTACTTC.

V is TRBV19 and J is TRBJ2-1; 9 nucleotides match TRBD2. CDR1 is LNHDA, CDR2 SQIVND, per germline (reference sequence). The CDR3 totals 16 residues. The J segment lost 1 base and the V segment lost 3 bases, leaving 4 bases of the junction unmatched. CDR3 in DNA: TGTGCCAGTAGTATTCTAGCGGGGCGATCCTACAATGAGCAGTTCTTC. It codes for CASSILAGRSYNEQFF.

The V gene is TRBV11-2, the J gene TRBJ1-4, with 7 bases aligning to TRBD1. The V segment lost 5 bases and the J segment 5 bases; nucleotides outside the gene matches: 11. Germline V gives CDR1 SGHAT, CDR2 FQNNGV. The CDR3 contains 16 residues. The CDR3 loop reads CASSPGPGQLNEKLFF. The CDR3 nucleotides are TGTGCCAGCAGCCCCGGGCCGGGACAGTTGAATGAAAAACTGTTTTTT.

CDR3 in amino acids: CAISQDRVGSPLHF. The CDR3 nucleotides are TGTGCCATCAGTCAAGACAGGGTCGGATCACCCCTCCACTTT. The chain links TRBV10-3 to TRBJ1-6; 7 nucleotides align to TRBD1. The trim removed 5 bases at V and 10 bases at J, leaving 8 bases unmatched. The CDR3 is 14 amino acids. Looked up from germline, CDR1 is ENHRY and CDR2 is SYGVKD.

The V and J genes are TRBV2 and TRBJ2-7, with 14 bases matching TRBD2. Germline CDR1 SNHLY, CDR2 FYNNEI. The CDR3 sequence is 16 residues long. V dropped 3 bases and J dropped 7; count of bases not matched to a gene: 8. CDR3 in DNA: TGTGCCAGCAGTGAGACTAGCGGGGGGGCCTCAAAAGAGCAGTACTTC. Translating it yields CASSETSGGASKEQYF.

The chain has TRBV11-2 and TRBJ2-7; 13 positions match TRBD2. This CDR3 comprises 17 residues. The J segment lost 5 bases and the V segment lost 5 bases, leaving 12 bases of the junction unmatched. CDR1 and CDR2 (germline): SGHAT, FQNNGV. The CDR3 region is CASSLLAGGPGTHEQYF. The CDR3 DNA sequence: TGTGCCAGCAGCCTACTAGCGGGAGGGCCCGGAACCCACGAGCAGTACTTC.

The chain has TRBV6-2 or TRBV6-3 and TRBJ1-1; D is unclear. This CDR3 comprises 17 residues. The V gene lost 0 bases and the J gene lost 0 bases, with 14 bases spanning the gap. Germline V gene sequence: CDR1 MNHEY, CDR2 SVGEGT. CDR3 protein: CASSYSVRGGLNTEAFF. CDR3 in DNA: TGTGCCAGCAGTTACTCAGTCCGTGGAGGGCTGAACACTGAAGCTTTCTTT.

Concerning this clone itself: The sample holds other DNA sequences that translate to the same CDR3. The rearrangement links TRBV18 to TRBJ1-5; TRBD1 might be the D (6 bases). V was pared by 2 bases and J by 4 bases, with 6 bases between. CDR1 KGHSH and CDR2 LQKENI come from the germline V gene. The CDR3 loop spans 13 amino acids. The CDR3 DNA is TGTGCCAGCTCACCAGACAGGAATCAGCCCCAGCATTTT. This encodes CASSPDRNQPQHF.

V usage is TRBV18 and J usage is TRBJ2-7; D may be TRBD2 (5 bases). V lost 1 base and J 3 bases, leaving 19 bases between the germline ends. Germline CDR1 reads KGHSH; CDR2 reads LQKENI. CDR3 size: 17 residues. CDR3 DNA sequence: TGTGCCAGCTCACCACGCGGGTACTTTTGGGGATTCTACGAGCAGTACTTC. It yields the protein CASSPRGYFWGFYEQYF.

The chain joins TRBV3-1 (or the pseudogene TRBV3-2) to TRBJ2-3; no clear D gene. V was pared by 1 base and J by 1 base, with 6 bases between. CDR3 length: 14 residues. Germline V gene data show CDR1 as LGHDT and CDR2 as YNNKEL (reference sequence). Here the CDR3 DNA reads TGTGCCAGCAGCCAAGGGCTGGGCACAGATACGCAGTATTTT. Its translation: CASSQGLGTDTQYF.

The chain couples TRBV11-2 to TRBJ2-7; D unresolved. The CDR3 is made up of 13 amino acids. Germline-derived CDR1 and CDR2 are SGHAT and FQNNGV. V dropped 5 bases and J dropped 0 bases, with 8 bases sitting between them. The CDR3 DNA is TGTGCCAGCAGCCTGGGCCACTCCTACGAGCAGTACTTC. Amino acid sequence: CASSLGHSYEQYF.

The chain combines TRBV6-6 with TRBJ1-2; TRBD1 aligns across 8 bases. Per germline, CDR1 MNHNY and CDR2 SVGAGI (reference sequence). The V and J ends lost 2 bases and 3 bases, in that order; junction bases with no gene match: 2. The CDR3 length is 14 residues. This CDR3 reads CASSYGQGYYGYTF. The CDR3 nucleotides are TGTGCCAGCAGTTACGGACAGGGATACTATGGCTACACCTTC.

The V call is TRBV7-9, the J call TRBJ1-3; TRBD1 agrees at 7 bases. Germline V gene data show CDR1 as SEHNR and CDR2 as FQNEAQ (reference sequence). This CDR3 has 14 residues. The V and J ends lost 6 bases and 0 bases, in that order; junction bases with no gene match: 2. This chain's CDR3 is CASRGQSSGNTIYF. The CDR3 DNA is TGTGCCAGCAGGGGACAGAGCTCTGGAAACACCATATATTTT.

The gene calls are TRBV7-8 and TRBJ2-7; 9 bases agree with TRBD2. Germline V gene data show CDR1 as SGHVS and CDR2 as FQNEAQ. Trimming cost V 3 bases and J 1 base; bases outside gene matches: 4. The CDR3 sequence is 15 residues long. CDR3 coding DNA: TGTGCCAGCAGCTTGTCAGCGGGAGGTTCCTACGAGCAGTACTTC. Amino acids: CASSLSAGGSYEQYF.

The chain couples TRBV7-9 to TRBJ2-3, with D maybe TRBD2 (6 bases). The CDR3 is 12 amino acids. Germline-derived CDR1 and CDR2 are SEHNR and FQNEAQ (reference sequence). V dropped 7 bases and J dropped 6 bases, with 11 bases sitting between them. The CDR3 protein is CASTSAGDTQYF. CDR3 DNA: TGTGCCAGCACCTCGGCGGGGGATACGCAGTATTTT. Using reference TRBV7-9 and TRBJ2-3 for the parts outside the CDR3, the full variable domain is DTGVSQNPRHKITKRGQNVTFRCDPISEHNRLYWYRQTLGQGPEFLTYFQNEAQLEKSRLLSDRFSAERPKGSFSTLEIQRTEQGDSAMYLCASTSAGDTQYFGPGTRLTVL.

The chain joins TRBV5-1 to TRBJ2-1; TRBD2 might be the D (5 bases). Germline CDR1 is SGHRS and CDR2 is YFSETQ. Trimming took off 1 base at V and 9 bases at J, with 11 bases between the two ends. The CDR3 contains 13 residues. CDR3 in amino acids: CASSLTPSSEQFF. The CDR3 nucleotides read TGCGCCAGCAGCTTGACCCCTAGCAGTGAGCAGTTCTTC.

This clone was counted a few times. This chain connects TRBV9 to TRBJ2-6; a weak D match, TRBD2 (5 bases). The germline V and J ends were trimmed by 3 bases and 0 bases, with 19 bases remaining between them. CDR1 and CDR2 from the germline V gene are SGDLS and YYNGEE. This CDR3 contains 19 residues. The CDR3 spells CASSGPRKDEGSGANVLTF. The CDR3 DNA is TGTGCCAGCAGCGGTCCCCGAAAAGACGAGGGCTCTGGGGCCAACGTCCTGACTTTC.

This clone was found once. The CDR3 loop is CASSPAGRPGTEAFF. The DNA of the CDR3 is TGTGCCAGCTCACCGGCGGGGCGCCCGGGGACTGAAGCTTTCTTT. V usage is TRBV18 and J usage is TRBJ1-1; D is perhaps TRBD1 (5 bases). V was shortened by 3 bases and J by 5 bases, with 16 bases between the two germline ends. The CDR3 totals 15 residues. CDR1 is KGHSH, CDR2 LQKENI, per germline.

This clone was found once. The chain is built from TRBV2 and TRBJ2-2, with D perhaps matching TRBD1 (6 bases). Germline CDR1 reads SNHLY; CDR2 reads FYNNEI. CDR3 length: 14 amino acids. Trimming removed 7 bases at V and 5 bases at J, with 14 bases between. The CDR3 bases are TGTGCCAGCACAGGGGTTACTATAACCGGGGAGCTGTTTTTT. It encodes CASTGVTITGELFF.

The chain recombines TRBV11-2 with TRBJ2-7, with 11 positions matching TRBD2. The CDR3 totals 16 residues. The ends lost 6 bases at V and 3 bases at J; junction bases unmatched: 10. CDR1 and CDR2 (germline): SGHAT, FQNNGV. The CDR3 sequence is CASREWGTSGNYEQYF. The CDR3 DNA follows: TGTGCCAGCAGGGAGTGGGGGACTAGCGGAAACTACGAGCAGTACTTC.

This rearrangement joins TRBV10-3 to TRBJ1-2, with D maybe TRBD1 (5 bases). Per germline, CDR1 ENHRY and CDR2 SYGVKD. The CDR3 covers 16 residues. Trimming took 1 base from V and 4 from J, leaving 16 bases between them. The CDR3 loop is CAISELVGARLYGYTF. CDR3 DNA: TGTGCCATCAGTGAGTTGGTAGGGGCAAGGCTCTATGGCTACACCTTC.

This chain connects TRBV21-1 to TRBJ1-5; the D segment call TRBD1 is taken from the table without a DNA check. TRBV21-1 is described as a pseudogene. The CDR3 extends over 19 amino acids. DNA for the CDR3: TGTGCCAGCAGCAAAGCGGGCAGTCTCTCACTCGATAGCAATCAGCCCCAGCATTTT. It encodes CASSKAGSLSLDSNQPQHF.

The gene calls are TRBV7-6 and TRBJ2-1; tentatively, D is TRBD2 (5 bases). Germline lookup yields CDR1 SGHVS and CDR2 FNYEAQ. CDR3 size: 14 residues. Trimming removed 5 bases at V and 7 bases at J, with 15 bases between. The CDR3 loop reads CASSKVLSGNEQFF. The CDR3 DNA reads TGTGCCAGCAGCAAGGTTTTATCGGGGAATGAGCAGTTCTTC.

This clone was counted once. The rearrangement links TRBV3-1 (or the pseudogene TRBV3-2) to TRBJ1-5, with D perhaps matching TRBD1 (6 bases). Germline values: CDR1 LGHDT, CDR2 YNNKEL (reference sequence). The CDR3 totals 16 residues. V lost 0 bases, J lost 0 bases, and 9 bases lay in between. The CDR3 DNA follows: TGTGCCAGCAGCCAAGACAGGGGTGATAGCAATCAGCCCCAGCATTTT. As protein: CASSQDRGDSNQPQHF.

The CDR3 coding sequence is TGTGCCAGCAGCCAAGATACAGTCCAGCCCCAGCATTTT. Protein product: CASSQDTVQPQHF. The chain joins TRBV3-1 (or the pseudogene TRBV3-2) to TRBJ1-5; D is uncertain. Trimming removed 0 bases from V and 7 bases from J, with 7 bases in between. The CDR3 has 13 amino acids. In germline, CDR1 is LGHDT, CDR2 YNNKEL (reference sequence).

The chain uses TRBV7-9 and TRBJ2-6, with 9 bases matching TRBD1. The CDR3 has 16 residues. Germline V gives CDR1 SEHNR, CDR2 FQNEAQ (reference sequence). Losses at the gene ends were 6 bases for V and 4 bases for J; bases not matched to a gene: 7. CDR3 loop: CASSRDRAAGANVLTF. CDR3 sequence (DNA): TGTGCCAGCAGTCGGGACAGGGCTGCCGGGGCCAACGTCCTGACTTTC.

The chain carries TRBV7-6 and TRBJ1-2, with 8 positions matching TRBD1. The CDR3 extends over 13 amino acids. Germline V gene lookup returns CDR1 SGHVS and CDR2 FNYEAQ. The trim removed 5 bases at V and 4 bases at J, leaving 3 bases unmatched. The CDR3 sequence: CASSIGQGYGYTF. The CDR3 DNA is TGTGCCAGCAGCATAGGACAGGGCTATGGCTACACCTTC.